This T cell receptor (beta chain) was identified during a study of cytomegalovirus exposure and HLA in healthy donors. The PCR had 60 Vbeta and 13 Jbeta primers. Sequencing was performed with immunoSEQ multiplex PCR; in TCRdb, only in-frame clones are kept and a portion is missing. This sample has 90,000 to 120,000 clones, with approximately 84% found just once. The sample taken for sequencing was PBMCs. The clonotype comes from a man younger than 40 in good health and CMV-seronegative.

DNA for the CDR3: TGTGCCACCCAGCTTTTAGGGGTTGGACCAAACACTGAAGCTTTCTTT. It codes for CATQLLGVGPNTEAFF. The chain links TRBV7-9 to TRBJ1-1, with D possibly being TRBD1 (5 bases). V lost 10 bases, J lost 2 bases, and 23 bases lay in between. The CDR3 is 16 amino acids. Germline V gives CDR1 SEHNR, CDR2 FQNEAQ (reference sequence).